A single sample is the source of the 10 T cell receptor beta chains below, sequenced in a study of T cell repertoires in cytomegalovirus infection. TCRdb re-analysed the reads in MiXCR, keeping a single row per CDR3 protein. This sample has some 130,000 distinct CDR3 sequences, with roughly 9% found just once. Sequencing was done on a sample of PBMCs. These receptors were obtained from a human donor in good health (CMV status not recorded). Some clones in this sample may be carry-over from other donors' samples.

J is TRBJ1-1 and V is TRBV6-2 or TRBV6-3, with D unclear. This CDR3 comprises 14 residues. The germline V and J ends were trimmed by 1 base and 1 base, with 7 bases remaining between them. From germline, CDR1 is MNHEY and CDR2 SVGEGT. Here the CDR3 DNA reads TGTGCCAGCAGTTACTTGGGGAGGAACACTGAAGCTTTCTTT. Protein sequence: CASSYLGRNTEAFF.

At least ten counts were recorded for this clonotype. V usage is TRBV7-2 and J usage is TRBJ2-7; TRBD1 matches at 11 bases. This CDR3 spans 14 amino acids. Germline CDR1 reads SGHTA; CDR2 reads FQGNSA. V shed 5 bases, J shed 2 bases, and the junction held 2 bases outside the gene matches. The DNA for the CDR3 is TGTGCCAGCAGCCGGGGACAGGGGGCCTACGAGCAGTACTTC. Translated, it gives CASSRGQGAYEQYF.

This clonotype appeared a few times. V gene TRBV29-1 combines with J gene TRBJ2-1; D possibly corresponds to TRBD2 (5 bases). Germline V gene sequence: CDR1 SQVTM, CDR2 ANQGSEA. There are 10 residues in the CDR3. The V end was cut by 4 bases, the J end by 12 bases, with 10 bases between. Here the CDR3 reads CSVGAAGQFF. Here the CDR3 DNA reads TGCAGCGTTGGGGCGGCGGGGCAGTTCTTC.

This clonotype was found a few times. The V call is TRBV3-1, the J call TRBJ2-3, with 10 bases lining up with TRBD2. Germline CDR1 is LGHDT and CDR2 is YNNKEL (reference sequence). This CDR3 spans 18 amino acids. The trim removed 1 base at V and 0 bases at J, leaving 7 bases unmatched. The CDR3 DNA is TGTGCCAGCAGCCAAGGCCTAGCGGGGGCGACTAGCACAGATACGCAGTATTTT. Encoded protein: CASSQGLAGATSTDTQYF.

This clonotype was counted a few times. V usage is TRBV20-1 and J usage is TRBJ2-5; D not certain. V was trimmed by 5 bases and J by 4 bases, leaving 17 bases between them. The CDR3 spans 14 residues. Germline V lookup: CDR1 DFQATT, CDR2 SNEGSKA (reference sequence). The CDR3 here is CSARVGTTTETQYF. The CDR3 nucleotides read TGCAGTGCTCGCGTGGGTACTACAACAGAGACCCAGTACTTC.

This clonotype was recorded at least ten times. The rearrangement uses TRBV6-5 and TRBJ2-1; 8 positions agree with TRBD2. Germline loops: CDR1 MNHEY, CDR2 SVGAGI. The CDR3 is 12 residues long. Trimming took 7 bases from V and 10 from J; bases not matched to a gene: 6. The CDR3 reads CASTRGGNEQFF. DNA of the CDR3: TGTGCCAGCACTCGCGGGGGGAACGAGCAGTTCTTC.

This clonotype was observed a few times. The chain carries TRBV20-1 and TRBJ2-1; D is perhaps TRBD2 (6 bases). The V gene's germline CDR1 is DFQATT and CDR2 SNEGSKA (reference sequence). Trimming took 3 bases from V and 4 from J, leaving 13 bases between them. This CDR3 comprises 14 residues. CDR3 sequence: CSASLSGRYNEQFF. CDR3 bases: TGCAGTGCTAGCTTATCAGGGAGGTACAATGAGCAGTTCTTC.

This clonotype was seen at least ten times. This chain joins TRBV7-2 and TRBJ1-2; no firm D call. CDR3 length: 14 residues. Germline CDR1 reads SGHTA; CDR2 reads FQGNSA. V was cut by 5 bases and J by 8 bases, with 18 bases left in between. The CDR3 DNA sequence: TGTGCCAGCAGCCCCTTATCGGGCGCGGGCGGCTACACCTTC. Translating it yields CASSPLSGAGGYTF.

This clonotype has at least ten counts. The V gene is TRBV28, the J gene TRBJ1-5; maybe TRBD1 (5 bases). The germline V gene has CDR1 MDHEN and CDR2 SYDVKM. This CDR3 spans 16 amino acids. Trimming stripped 1 base from V and 2 bases from J, with 12 bases between. For the CDR3, the DNA is TGTGCCAGCAGTTTATCGGCTCCGGGGGGCAATCAGCCCCAGCATTTT. It encodes CASSLSAPGGNQPQHF.

This clonotype was recorded many times. This chain uses TRBV12-3 or TRBV12-4 with TRBJ2-5, with 9 bases identical to TRBD2. This CDR3 spans 13 amino acids. With V trimmed by 6 bases and J by 5 bases, 4 bases remained unmatched. The CDR3 DNA reads as TGTGCCAGCAGCGGGACTAGCTGGGAGACCCAGTACTTC. Translating it yields CASSGTSWETQYF.